Following are 21 T cell receptor beta chains from one sample sequenced in a study of T cell responses to AZD1222 COVID-19 vaccine. Assay: immunoSEQ multiplex PCR; the TCRdb copy retains only in-frame clones and omits some. The sample records 150,000 to 200,000 clones, 94% being singletons. Sequencing was performed on peripheral blood, taken 28 days after the second AZD1222 dose. All receptors come from an adult who received the AZD1222 COVID-19 vaccine.

This rearrangement joins TRBV4-3 to TRBJ2-7; perhaps TRBD2 as D (6 bases). The germline V gene encodes CDR1 LGHNA and CDR2 YSLEER. Trimming stripped 1 base from V and 3 bases from J, with 7 bases between. The CDR3 is made up of 13 amino acids. The CDR3 coding sequence is TGCGCCAGCAGCCAAGGACTAGGCTACGAGCAGTACTTC. Translating it yields CASSQGLGYEQYF.

V is TRBV14 and J is TRBJ2-3, with 16 bases identical to TRBD2. The CDR3 runs to 18 residues. V shed 4 bases and J 5 bases; nucleotides not matched to a gene: 9. CDR1 and CDR2 (germline): SGHDN, FVKESK. In nucleotides, the CDR3 is TGTGCCAGCAGCCTGCCGGGACTAGCGGGAGGGCATAGAGATACGCAGTATTTT. It is translated as CASSLPGLAGGHRDTQYF.

The J gene is TRBJ2-7, the V gene TRBV27, with 10 nucleotides matching TRBD2. V gave up 5 bases and J gave up 4 bases; unmatched junction bases: 14. Germline loops: CDR1 MNHEY, CDR2 SMNVEV (reference sequence). This CDR3 comprises 17 residues. DNA for the CDR3: TGTGCCAGCAGTCTGGGGACACCGGGACTAGCGTGGTACGAGCAGTACTTC. Amino acids: CASSLGTPGLAWYEQYF.

This chain links TRBV19 with TRBJ1-5; maybe TRBD1 (6 bases). Germline values: CDR1 LNHDA, CDR2 SQIVND (reference sequence). V lost 7 bases and J 0 bases, leaving 13 bases between the germline ends. The CDR3 runs 15 residues. CDR3 protein: CASIISQGSNQPQHF. The CDR3 DNA is TGTGCCAGTATTATTTCACAGGGTAGCAATCAGCCCCAGCATTTT.

This chain joins TRBV3-1 (or the pseudogene TRBV3-2) and TRBJ2-7, with D unresolved. The CDR3 extends over 15 amino acids. Germline CDR1 and CDR2: LGHDT and YNNKEL (reference sequence). The V gene lost 4 bases and the J gene lost 7 bases, with 20 bases spanning the gap. CDR3 protein: CASSPPTPALREQYF. CDR3 sequence (DNA): TGTGCCAGCAGCCCCCCCACCCCCGCCCTTCGGGAGCAGTACTTC.

This clone came up a few times. The chain couples TRBV2 to TRBJ1-5; D uncertain. The V gene's germline CDR1 is SNHLY and CDR2 FYNNEI. The V end lost 3 bases, the J end lost 0 bases, and 6 bases lay between the germline ends. The CDR3 extends over 14 amino acids. CDR3 protein: CASSDRYSNQPQHF. Written as DNA, the CDR3 is TGTGCCAGCAGTGACAGATATAGCAATCAGCCCCAGCATTTT.

The rearrangement joins TRBV15 to TRBJ1-5; no clear D gene. Trimming cost V 0 bases and J 6 bases, with 6 bases left between them. Per the germline V gene, CDR1 is LNHNV and CDR2 is YYDKDF (reference sequence). This CDR3 has 13 residues. The CDR3 region is CATSRDLGQPQHF. As DNA, the CDR3 is TGTGCCACCAGCAGAGATTTGGGTCAGCCCCAGCATTTT.

This clone was found once. J is TRBJ1-1 and V is TRBV29-1; D is unclear. The V end lost 7 bases, the J end lost 1 base, and 10 bases lay between the germline ends. Germline CDR1 reads SQVTM; CDR2 reads ANQGSEA. The CDR3 consists of 12 residues. The CDR3 protein is CSGNSGNTEAFF. The CDR3 DNA is TGCAGCGGGAACAGCGGGAACACTGAAGCTTTCTTT.

V is TRBV29-1 and J is TRBJ2-1; D is uncertain. V was trimmed by 4 bases and J by 1 base, leaving 11 bases between them. The CDR3 runs 14 residues. CDR1 and CDR2 (germline): SQVTM, ANQGSEA. CDR3 bases: TGCAGCGTTGTAAGTGCGGATTCCTACAATGAGCAGTTCTTC. Its protein is CSVVSADSYNEQFF.

The chain uses TRBV7-9 and TRBJ2-1, with TRBD1 matching 9 bases. CDR1 is SEHNR, CDR2 FQNEAQ, per germline (reference sequence). The CDR3 contains 16 residues. Losses at the gene ends were 1 base for V and 4 bases for J; bases not matched to a gene: 5. DNA for the CDR3: TGTGCCAGCAGCTTAGACAGGGGGCCACGGTACAATGAGCAGTTCTTC. It specifies CASSLDRGPRYNEQFF. The whole variable domain, filled in from reference TRBV7-9 and TRBJ2-1, reads DTGVSQNPRHKITKRGQNVTFRCDPISEHNRLYWYRQTLGQGPEFLTYFQNEAQLEKSRLLSDRFSAERPKGSFSTLEIQRTEQGDSAMYLCASSLDRGPRYNEQFFGPGTRLTVL.

The J gene is TRBJ2-1, the V gene TRBV15; D not certain. The CDR3 loop spans 15 amino acids. CDR1 and CDR2 (germline): LNHNV, YYDKDF (reference sequence). The germline V and J ends were trimmed by 1 base and 8 bases, with 15 bases remaining between them. As DNA, the CDR3 is TGTGCCACCAGCAGAGTGGGTGAGTGGATCTATGAGCAGTTCTTC. As protein: CATSRVGEWIYEQFF. The variable domain in full, with the rest retrieved from reference TRBV15 and TRBJ2-1, is DAMVIQNPRYQVTQFGKPVTLSCSQTLNHNVMYWYQQKSSQAPKLLFHYYDKDFNNEADTPDNFQSRRPNTSFCFLDIRSPGLGDTAMYLCATSRVGEWIYEQFFGPGTRLTVL.

This CDR3 reads CASSYSTGTAIYEQYF. Written as DNA, the CDR3 is TGTGCCAGCAGTTACTCGACCGGGACAGCTATCTACGAGCAGTACTTC. The chain employs TRBV6-5 and TRBJ2-7; 7 positions match TRBD1. V lost 0 bases, J lost 3 bases, and 8 bases stayed unmatched. Germline CDR1 reads MNHEY; CDR2 reads SVGAGI. This CDR3 contains 16 residues.

This chain uses TRBV9 with TRBJ1-2, with 7 bases fitting TRBD1. In germline, CDR1 is SGDLS, CDR2 YYNGEE. CDR3 length equals 15 residues. The J segment lost 5 bases and the V segment lost 3 bases, leaving 10 bases of the junction unmatched. The CDR3 reads CASSAPPTGRYGYTF. The CDR3 coding sequence is TGTGCCAGCAGCGCTCCCCCGACAGGGAGGTATGGCTACACCTTC.

The chain is built from TRBV7-5 and TRBJ1-2; no DNA check was done on the table's D call, TRBD1. TRBV7-5 corresponds to a pseudogene. This CDR3 contains 14 residues. CDR3 sequence: CARLQGKQREGYTF. CDR3 DNA sequence: TGTGCCAGGCTACAGGGGAAGCAAAGGGAGGGCTACACCTTC.

The CDR3 spells CASSTLNSPLHF. In DNA form, the CDR3 reads TGTGCCAGCTCGACGTTGAATTCACCCCTCCACTTT. The rearrangement joins TRBV6-5 to TRBJ1-6; D is unclear. CDR3 length: 12 residues. Trimming cost V 8 bases and J 7 bases, with 9 bases left between them. The germline V gene has CDR1 MNHEY and CDR2 SVGAGI.

The rearrangement uses TRBV19 and TRBJ2-1; 8 bases align to TRBD2. CDR1 and CDR2 from the germline V gene are LNHDA and SQIVND (reference sequence). V was clipped by 9 bases and J by 6 bases; unmatched bases: 7. This CDR3 comprises 13 residues. The CDR3 DNA reads as TGTGCCAGCGAAAGCGGGAGAAGCAATGAGCAGTTCTTC. Its translation is CASESGRSNEQFF.

V and J are TRBV21-1 and TRBJ1-1; TRBD1, the table's D call, lacks a check against the DNA. TRBV21-1 is a recognized pseudogene. The CDR3 extends over 14 amino acids. The CDR3 here is CASSKGRQDTEAFF. As DNA, the CDR3 is TGTGCCAGCAGCAAAGGACGGCAGGACACTGAAGCTTTCTTT.

The V call is TRBV27, the J call TRBJ2-1; TRBD1 or TRBD2 may be the D gene (5 bases each). Trimming pared 8 bases from V and 0 bases from J, leaving 11 bases between. Germline CDR1 is MNHEY and CDR2 is SMNVEV (reference sequence). The CDR3 is 14 amino acids. The CDR3: CASGTGGSYNEQFF. CDR3 DNA: TGTGCCAGCGGTACAGGAGGCTCCTACAATGAGCAGTTCTTC.

The chain joins TRBV2 to TRBJ1-5, with D possibly matching TRBD1 (6 bases). The length of the CDR3 is 13 residues. Per the germline V gene, CDR1 is SNHLY and CDR2 is FYNNEI. Trimming pared 4 bases from V and 15 bases from J, leaving 19 bases between. Here the CDR3 DNA reads TGTGCCAGCAGTGGACAGGTCAATCAGGGTAGGCATTTT. It codes for CASSGQVNQGRHF.

This chain joins TRBV2 and TRBJ1-3; 8 bases map to TRBD1. The CDR3 covers 13 residues. The germline V gene has CDR1 SNHLY and CDR2 FYNNEI. Trimming removed 6 bases from V and 2 bases from J; junction bases left unmatched: 0. CDR3 loop: CASRTGAGNTIYF. In DNA form, the CDR3 reads TGTGCCAGCAGGACAGGGGCTGGAAACACCATATATTTT.

The chain has TRBV7-9 and TRBJ1-1, with 8 positions matching TRBD1. Looked up from germline, CDR1 is SEHNR and CDR2 is FQNEAQ (reference sequence). J gave up 1 base and V 2 bases, and 3 bases lay outside the gene matches. This CDR3 region has 15 residues. In DNA, the CDR3 is TGTGCCAGCAGCTTACTCGGGACAGGGAACACTGAAGCTTTCTTT. Residues: CASSLLGTGNTEAFF.